One T cell receptor (beta chain) is described in this entry. The antigen is not known. This CDR3 is built from 15 residues. Germline values: CDR1 SGHVS, CDR2 FQNEAQ. V lost 5 bases, J lost 3 bases, and 4 bases stayed unmatched. Certain patients were not enrolled. These were patients with other autoimmune diseases, uncontrolled infections, pregnancy or lactation. From RNA, the CDR3 regions of TCR beta chains were amplified and sequenced. HTBI-primed RT-PCR formed the first round, and a multiplex PCR formed the second. TCRdb re-analysed the multiplex PCR reads in MiXCR, keeping a single row per CDR3 protein. This sample has about 220,000 distinct CDR3 sequences, with 20% to 25% found just once. The data stem from a study of Graves' ophthalmopathy and Graves' hyperthyroidism. Regarding the study as a whole: Appearing in blood as well were most expanded thyroid clonotypes above 0.001 frequency.

The receptor's source is a woman in her 50s with Graves' ophthalmopathy. The specimen was peripheral blood. The chain is built from TRBV7-8 and TRBJ2-2; 9 positions agree with TRBD2. This CDR3 is CASSRTSADTGELFF. CDR3 DNA: TGTGCCAGCAGCCGGACTAGCGCCGACACCGGGGAGCTGTTTTTT. Full variable domain (missing parts from reference TRBV7-8 and TRBJ2-2): GAGVSQSPRYKVAKRGQDVALRCDPISGHVSLFWYQQALGQGPEFLTYFQNEAQLDKSGLPSDRFFAERPEGSVSTLKIQRTQQEDSAVYLCASSRTSADTGELFFGEGSRLTVL.